This T cell receptor (beta chain) was documented in a study of T cells in localized non-small cell lung cancer. Libraries were prepared by immunoSEQ multiplex PCR; TCRdb keeps only in-frame clonotypes and omits some of them. The sample shows about 9,000 clones, 92% of them seen only once. The study's findings and limits: Adjacent lung held a median around 56 of the top 100 tumor clones.

Deletions cut 2 bases from V and 0 bases from J, with 15 bases between. The CDR3 extends over 16 amino acids. Germline V gene data show CDR1 as GTSNPN and CDR2 as SVGIG (reference sequence). For this clone: Its antigen is as yet unknown.

The rearrangement links TRBV30 to TRBJ2-3; weak D call: TRBD1 (6 bases). The sequence was collected from a woman aged 40-75 years with stage I squamous cell lung carcinoma. Material: peripheral blood, obtained before any cancer treatment. CDR3 bases: TGTGCCTGGAGTACCAGGGGCCTTCTAAGCACAGATACGCAGTATTTT. This translates into CAWSTRGLLSTDTQYF.